The T cell receptor (beta chain) described here comes from a study of cytomegalovirus exposure and HLA in healthy donors. For the study at large: Inside one of the first data releases sat some 93 million unique TCRs taken from HLA-typed donors.

CDR1 and CDR2 from the germline V gene are SGHNT and YENEEA. This CDR3 has 14 amino acids. The PCR used 60 Vbeta and 13 Jbeta primers. The repertoire was sequenced with immunoSEQ multiplex PCR; TCRdb's copy has only in-frame clones and lacks some. Among 90,000 or so clones listed, roughly 70% were seen once. As regards this clone: Relative to the germline gene, one junction end is altered; a read error may explain this.

The chain carries TRBV11-3 and TRBJ2-7, with a possible D match to TRBD2 (6 bases). This sequence originates from a woman aged 45-59 years in good health and CMV-seropositive. Source material: PBMCs. CDR3 residues: CASSLAGSSHEQYF. CDR3 DNA sequence: TGTGCCAGCAGCTTAGCCGGGAGCTCCCACGAGCAGTACTTC.